This passage covers 29 T cell receptor beta chains from one sample sequenced in a study of cytomegalovirus exposure and HLA in healthy donors. 60 Vbeta and 13 Jbeta primers were used in PCR. Sequenced by immunoSEQ multiplex PCR; TCRdb stores in-frame clones only, minus some. This specimen shows about 42,000 clones; the ten leading clones hold 1% to 1.5%. Specimen: PBMCs. Source of these receptors: a man in his thirties or forties in good health and CMV-seronegative.

This chain joins TRBV4-3 and TRBJ2-1; 14 nucleotides match TRBD2. The CDR3 length is 20 residues. Germline V gene lookup returns CDR1 LGHNA and CDR2 YSLEER. The J segment lost 5 bases and the V segment lost 0 bases, leaving 12 bases of the junction unmatched. The CDR3 here is CASSQEWGVPTSGRDNEQFF. The CDR3 DNA is TGCGCCAGCAGCCAAGAATGGGGTGTTCCGACTAGCGGGAGGGACAATGAGCAGTTCTTC.

J is TRBJ2-7 and V is TRBV7-9, with D perhaps TRBD1 (6 bases). The CDR3 spans 13 residues. Germline CDR1 SEHNR, CDR2 FQNEAQ (reference sequence). V was cut by 3 bases and J by 2 bases, with 8 bases left in between. CDR3 loop: CASSFRGTYEQYF. The CDR3 region has the DNA TGTGCCAGCAGCTTCAGGGGAACCTACGAGCAGTACTTC.

The chain recombines TRBV15 with TRBJ1-4, with 9 positions matching TRBD1. Germline V gene data show CDR1 as LNHNV and CDR2 as YYDKDF (reference sequence). Trimming at V came to 1 base and at J to 8 bases, leaving 2 bases not matched to a gene. The CDR3 has 14 residues. CDR3 coding DNA: TGTGCCACCAGCAGAGCCGGACAGGGGGAAAAACTGTTTTTT. It codes for CATSRAGQGEKLFF.

The chain links TRBV5-6 to TRBJ2-7, with a weak D call TRBD1 (6 bases). Trimming pared 0 bases from V and 7 bases from J, leaving 14 bases between. Germline CDR1 SGHDT, CDR2 YYEEEE. The CDR3 has 14 amino acids. The CDR3 is CASSLETGPLEQYF. The CDR3 coding sequence is TGTGCCAGCAGCTTGGAAACAGGGCCTTTGGAGCAGTACTTC.

The V and J genes are TRBV10-3 and TRBJ1-1, with TRBD1 matching over 9 bases. Germline V gene data show CDR1 as ENHRY and CDR2 as SYGVKD. This CDR3 region has 16 residues. Trimming cost V 8 bases and J 4 bases; bases outside gene matches: 14. CDR3 loop: CAISPGQGIPSTEAFF. CDR3 DNA: TGTGCCATCTCCCCAGGACAGGGGATCCCTAGCACTGAAGCTTTCTTT.

The chain recombines TRBV7-9 with TRBJ2-7, with 8 positions matching TRBD2. This CDR3 is built from 15 residues. Per the germline V gene, CDR1 is SEHNR and CDR2 is FQNEAQ (reference sequence). J lost 4 bases, V lost 2 bases, and 7 bases had no gene match. The CDR3: CASSLRGSGSYEQYF. The CDR3 DNA reads TGTGCCAGCAGCTTACGGGGGAGCGGGAGTTACGAGCAGTACTTC.

This CDR3 reads CASSQVGTTVGETQYF. As DNA, the CDR3 is TGCGCCAGCAGCCAAGTTGGGACTACCGTGGGGGAGACCCAGTACTTC. The rearrangement links TRBV4-3 to TRBJ2-5; 7 nucleotides match TRBD2. Germline trimming cut 1 base from V and 5 bases from J; bases unmatched to any gene: 10. This CDR3 comprises 16 residues. Germline V gene lookup returns CDR1 LGHNA and CDR2 YSLEER.

In DNA form, the CDR3 reads TGTGCCAGCAGTTACGGGACTCTATTCTACGAGCAGTACTTC. Its translation is CASSYGTLFYEQYF. V gene TRBV6-6 combines with J gene TRBJ2-7; maybe TRBD2 (6 bases). Deletions cut 2 bases from V and 3 bases from J, with 11 bases between. From germline, CDR1 is MNHNY and CDR2 SVGAGI (reference sequence). CDR3 length: 14 residues.

V usage is TRBV6-5 and J usage is TRBJ1-2; a possible D gene is TRBD1 (5 bases). Germline V CDR1 and CDR2: MNHEY, SVGAGI. The ends were cut back, 5 bases at V and 6 bases at J, with 16 bases in the middle. The CDR3 has 14 residues. CDR3 in amino acids: CASSALPGGDGYTF. In nucleotides, the CDR3 is TGTGCCAGCAGTGCTCTCCCGGGGGGAGATGGCTACACCTTC.

The chain joins TRBV7-9 to TRBJ2-5; maybe TRBD1 (5 bases). The V and J ends lost 2 bases and 1 base respectively, with 11 bases between them. CDR3 length: 15 residues. Per the germline V gene, CDR1 is SEHNR and CDR2 is FQNEAQ (reference sequence). DNA of the CDR3: TGTGCCAGCAGCTTAAAACAGGCGTTCCAAGAGACCCAGTACTTC. Its protein product is CASSLKQAFQETQYF.

The rearrangement uses TRBV14 and TRBJ2-7, with 7 positions matching TRBD2. This CDR3 spans 12 amino acids. Per the germline V gene, CDR1 is SGHDN and CDR2 is FVKESK. Unmatched junction bases numbered 2, after V lost 0 bases and J lost 9 bases. CDR3 nucleotides: TGTGCCAGCAGCCAAGACGGGAGGCGGCAGTACTTC. Its protein is CASSQDGRRQYF.

The rearrangement uses TRBV4-2 and TRBJ2-3; 7 bases fit TRBD2. In germline, CDR1 is LGHNA, CDR2 YNFKEQ. J was trimmed by 0 bases and V by 2 bases; bases with no gene match: 2. The CDR3 spans 15 residues. The CDR3 sequence is CASSQSGDSTDTQYF. The CDR3 region has the DNA TGTGCCAGCAGCCAAAGCGGGGATAGCACAGATACGCAGTATTTT.

The chain links TRBV6-5 to TRBJ2-3; 7 bases are a match to TRBD2. The CDR3 consists of 15 residues. Germline V gives CDR1 MNHEY, CDR2 SVGAGI. V lost 3 bases and J lost 5; bases outside the gene matches: 8. CDR3 bases: TGTGCCAGCAGTTATCGCGGGAGAGTGGGAGATACGCAGTATTTT. Translated, it gives CASSYRGRVGDTQYF.

The chain combines TRBV29-1 with TRBJ2-5; the match to TRBD1 covers 9 bases. V was pared by 6 bases and J by 4 bases, with 3 bases of the junction left unmatched. The CDR3 totals 12 residues. Germline V gene lookup returns CDR1 SQVTM and CDR2 ANQGSEA. CDR3 region: CSVDRGGETQYF. As DNA, the CDR3 is TGCAGCGTGGACAGGGGTGGAGAGACCCAGTACTTC. The full variable domain, in which reference TRBV29-1 and TRBJ2-5 provide the parts outside the CDR3, is SAVISQKPSRDICQRGTSLTIQCQVDSQVTMMFWYRQQPGQSLTLIATANQGSEATYESGFVIDKFPISRPNLTFSTLTVSNMSPEDSSIYLCSVDRGGETQYFGPGTRLLVL.

The chain links TRBV4-3 to TRBJ2-7, with D tentatively TRBD2 (6 bases). V was pared by 0 bases and J by 2 bases, with 14 bases between. The CDR3 spans 16 residues. Germline values: CDR1 LGHNA, CDR2 YSLEER. CDR3 in amino acids: CASSQDHSGSAYEQYF. Written as DNA, the CDR3 is TGCGCCAGCAGCCAAGATCATAGCGGCTCTGCCTACGAGCAGTACTTC.

This chain uses TRBV5-1 with TRBJ1-6, with 8 bases that match TRBD1. The J segment lost 9 bases and the V segment lost 0 bases, leaving 5 bases of the junction unmatched. The CDR3 totals 15 residues. CDR1 is SGHRS and CDR2 is YFSETQ in the germline V gene. DNA for the CDR3: TGCGCCAGCAGCTTGGGGCAGGGGGCATTTTCACCCCTCCACTTT. Protein product: CASSLGQGAFSPLHF.

V usage is TRBV7-9 and J usage is TRBJ1-2, with TRBD1 as a possible D gene (5 bases). The CDR3 consists of 12 residues. The germline V gene has CDR1 SEHNR and CDR2 FQNEAQ (reference sequence). Trimming removed 1 base at V and 12 bases at J, with 12 bases between. The DNA of the CDR3 is TGTGCCAGCAGCTTAGGACAGAACGAGGACACCTTC. Protein product: CASSLGQNEDTF. Supplemented by reference TRBV7-9 and TRBJ1-2, the full variable domain reads DTGVSQNPRHKITKRGQNVTFRCDPISEHNRLYWYRQTLGQGPEFLTYFQNEAQLEKSRLLSDRFSAERPKGSFSTLEIQRTEQGDSAMYLCASSLGQNEDTFGSGTRLTVV.

The rearrangement joins TRBV7-9 to TRBJ2-3; D possibly corresponds to TRBD1 (6 bases). V was trimmed by 5 bases and J by 3 bases, leaving 24 bases between them. This CDR3 comprises 18 residues. Germline lookup yields CDR1 SEHNR and CDR2 FQNEAQ (reference sequence). For the CDR3, the DNA is TGTGCCAGCAGCGTCCCCCCAGGGGAGTGGGTTCGGACAGATACGCAGTATTTT. Translating gives CASSVPPGEWVRTDTQYF.

The rearrangement joins TRBV6-5 to TRBJ1-1; tentative D call: TRBD1 (5 bases). V lost 7 bases and J 3 bases, leaving 15 bases between the germline ends. CDR1 MNHEY and CDR2 SVGAGI come from the germline V gene. The CDR3 spans 14 residues. CDR3 sequence: CASTSRATDTEAFF. The CDR3 DNA is TGTGCCAGCACCTCCAGGGCTACGGACACTGAAGCTTTCTTT.

The genes are TRBV30 and TRBJ2-7; TRBD1 is a possible D gene (7 bases). Deletions cut 3 bases from V and 7 bases from J, with 19 bases between. CDR1 is GTSNPN, CDR2 SVGIG, per germline (reference sequence). The CDR3 is 14 amino acids. The CDR3 nucleotides are TGTGCCTGGAGCGTTACGGGGGCAGGGGGGGAGCAGTACTTC. Translated, it gives CAWSVTGAGGEQYF. Together with reference TRBV30 and TRBJ2-7, the CDR3 gives the full variable domain: SQTIHQWPATLVQPVGSPLSLECTVEGTSNPNLYWYRQAAGRGLQLLFYSVGIGQISSEVPQNLSASRPQDRQFILSSKKLLLSDSGFYLCAWSVTGAGGEQYFGPGTRLTVT.

The rearrangement links TRBV15 to TRBJ1-1; D remains unclear. V was cut by 3 bases and J by 3 bases, with 8 bases left in between. In germline, CDR1 is LNHNV, CDR2 YYDKDF (reference sequence). CDR3 size: 13 residues. In DNA, the CDR3 is TGTGCCACCAGCAGTCAGCGAGACACTGAAGCTTTCTTT. It yields the protein CATSSQRDTEAFF.

The V and J genes are TRBV5-6 and TRBJ2-7, with 9 bases aligning to TRBD1. The CDR3 contains 15 residues. Germline CDR1 reads SGHDT; CDR2 reads YYEEEE. Losses at the gene ends were 0 bases for V and 3 bases for J; bases not matched to a gene: 4. CDR3 nucleotide sequence: TGTGCCAGCAGCTTGGAAAGGGGACAGGGCTACGAGCAGTACTTC. It specifies CASSLERGQGYEQYF.

This rearrangement joins TRBV18 to TRBJ1-6; D is undetermined. The CDR3 length is 13 residues. Trimming shortened V by 2 bases and J by 6 bases, and 5 bases separated the two germline ends. From germline, CDR1 is KGHSH and CDR2 LQKENI. The CDR3 loop is CASSPAVNSPLHF. The DNA of the CDR3 is TGTGCCAGCTCACCAGCAGTTAATTCACCCCTCCACTTT.

The chain carries TRBV15 and TRBJ2-1, with TRBD2 identical over 8 bases. This CDR3 is built from 15 residues. Germline values: CDR1 LNHNV, CDR2 YYDKDF (reference sequence). V lost 0 bases to trimming and J lost 5 bases; unmatched junction nucleotides: 3. Written as DNA, the CDR3 is TGTGCCACCAGCAGAGAGAGACTAGCGAACAATGAGCAGTTCTTC. Translation gives CATSRERLANNEQFF.

This chain connects TRBV5-1 to TRBJ1-2; D is unresolved. CDR1 and CDR2 from the germline V gene are SGHRS and YFSETQ. Trimming stripped 0 bases from V and 4 bases from J, with 4 bases between. The CDR3 runs 12 residues. DNA for the CDR3: TGCGCCAGCAGCTTGGACACCTATGGCTACACCTTC. This gives the protein CASSLDTYGYTF.

The V call is TRBV29-1, the J call TRBJ1-2, with a weak D call TRBD1 (5 bases). Trimming took off 3 bases at V and 3 bases at J, with 14 bases between the two ends. Germline V lookup: CDR1 SQVTM, CDR2 ANQGSEA. This CDR3 is built from 14 residues. The chain's CDR3 is CSVEPQGYDYGYTF. The CDR3, as DNA: TGCAGCGTTGAGCCCCAGGGTTACGACTATGGCTACACCTTC.

This sequence joins TRBV30 and TRBJ2-5; the match to TRBD2 covers 9 bases. The germline CDR1 and CDR2 sequences are GTSNPN and SVGIG (reference sequence). This CDR3 has 16 residues. Trimming removed 4 bases from V and 5 bases from J; junction bases left unmatched: 14. In nucleotides, the CDR3 is TGTGCCTGGACCCAGACTAGCGGAGGGGTACGGGAGACCCAGTACTTC. It yields the protein CAWTQTSGGVRETQYF.

The chain is built from TRBV5-1 and TRBJ1-5, with 8 positions matching TRBD1. The CDR3 loop spans 13 amino acids. J was trimmed by 7 bases and V by 4 bases; bases with no gene match: 4. Germline V CDR1 and CDR2: SGHRS, YFSETQ. The CDR3 coding sequence is TGCGCCAGCAGCGCCTACAGGGGGCAGCCCCAGCATTTT. Translation gives CASSAYRGQPQHF.

The chain joins TRBV29-1 to TRBJ1-1, with 9 nucleotides matching TRBD1. Germline CDR1 and CDR2: SQVTM and ANQGSEA. The V segment lost 4 bases and the J segment 10 bases; nucleotides outside the gene matches: 7. The CDR3 totals 12 residues. The CDR3, as DNA: TGCAGCGTTGTCAGGCGACAGGGGGGAGCTTTCTTT. It is translated as CSVVRRQGGAFF.